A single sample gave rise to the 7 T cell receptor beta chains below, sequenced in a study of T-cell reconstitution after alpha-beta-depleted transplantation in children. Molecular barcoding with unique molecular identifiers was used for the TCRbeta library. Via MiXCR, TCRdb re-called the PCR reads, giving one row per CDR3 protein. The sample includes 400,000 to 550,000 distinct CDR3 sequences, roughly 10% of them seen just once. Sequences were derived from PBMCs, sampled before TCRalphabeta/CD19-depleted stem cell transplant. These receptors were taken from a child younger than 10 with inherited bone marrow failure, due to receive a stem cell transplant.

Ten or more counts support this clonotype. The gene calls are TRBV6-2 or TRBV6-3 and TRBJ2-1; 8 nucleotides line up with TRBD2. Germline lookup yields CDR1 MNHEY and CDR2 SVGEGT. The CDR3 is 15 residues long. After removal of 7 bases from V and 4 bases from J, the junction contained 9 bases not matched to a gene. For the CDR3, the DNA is TGTGCCAGCAAAGGAGCGGGAGATGGTTACAATGAGCAGTTCTTC. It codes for CASKGAGDGYNEQFF.

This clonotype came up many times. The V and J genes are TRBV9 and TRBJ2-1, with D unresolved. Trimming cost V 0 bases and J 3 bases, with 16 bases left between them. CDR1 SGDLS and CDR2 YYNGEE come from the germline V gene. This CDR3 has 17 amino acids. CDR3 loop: CASSVEDRVLFYNEQFF. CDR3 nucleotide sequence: TGTGCCAGCAGCGTAGAAGATAGGGTGTTATTCTACAATGAGCAGTTCTTC.

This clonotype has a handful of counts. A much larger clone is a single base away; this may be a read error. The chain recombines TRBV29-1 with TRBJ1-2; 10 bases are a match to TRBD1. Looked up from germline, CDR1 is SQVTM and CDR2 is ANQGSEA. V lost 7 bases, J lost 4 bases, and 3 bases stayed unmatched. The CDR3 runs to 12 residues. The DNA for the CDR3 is TGCAGCGCTAGGACAGGGGGCTATGGCTACACCTTC. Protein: CSARTGGYGYTF.

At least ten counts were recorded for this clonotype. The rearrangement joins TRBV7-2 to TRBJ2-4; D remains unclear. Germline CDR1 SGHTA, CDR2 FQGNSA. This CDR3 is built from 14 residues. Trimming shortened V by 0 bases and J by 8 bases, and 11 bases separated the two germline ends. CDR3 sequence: CASSLASGVDIQYF. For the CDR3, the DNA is TGTGCCAGCAGCTTAGCCTCGGGTGTGGACATTCAGTACTTC. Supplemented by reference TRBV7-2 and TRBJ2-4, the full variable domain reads GAGVSQSPSNKVTEKGKDVELRCDPISGHTALYWYRQSLGQGLEFLIYFQGNSAPDKSGLPSDRFSAERTGGSVSTLTIQRTQQEDSAVYLCASSLASGVDIQYFGAGTRLSVL.

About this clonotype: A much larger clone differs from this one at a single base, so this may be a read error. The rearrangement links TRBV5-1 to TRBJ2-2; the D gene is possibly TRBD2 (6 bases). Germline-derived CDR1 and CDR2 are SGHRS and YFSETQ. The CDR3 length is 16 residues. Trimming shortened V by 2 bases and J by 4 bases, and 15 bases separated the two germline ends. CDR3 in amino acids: CASSFEGLLGTGELFF. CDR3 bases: TGCGCCAGCAGCTTCGAGGGACTCTTGGGCACCGGGGAGCTGTTTTTT.

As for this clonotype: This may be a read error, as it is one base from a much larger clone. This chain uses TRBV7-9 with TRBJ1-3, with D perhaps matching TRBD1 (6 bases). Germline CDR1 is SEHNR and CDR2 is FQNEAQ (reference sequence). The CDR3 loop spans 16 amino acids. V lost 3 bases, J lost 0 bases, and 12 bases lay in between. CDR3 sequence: CASSFDGGYSGNTIYF. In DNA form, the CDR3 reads TGTGCCAGCAGCTTCGATGGGGGCTACTCTGGAAACACCATATATTTT.

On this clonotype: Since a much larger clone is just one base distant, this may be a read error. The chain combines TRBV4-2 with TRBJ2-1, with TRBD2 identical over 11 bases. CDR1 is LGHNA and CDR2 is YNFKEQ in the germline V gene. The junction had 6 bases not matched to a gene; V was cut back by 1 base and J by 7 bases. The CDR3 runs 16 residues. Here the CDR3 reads CASSQALAGELNEQFF. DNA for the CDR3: TGTGCCAGCAGCCAAGCACTAGCGGGAGAGTTGAATGAGCAGTTCTTC.